The clone carrying this T cell receptor (beta chain) was seen many times. The sample originates from a study of T-cell reconstitution after alpha-beta-depleted transplantation in children. Unique molecular identifiers tagged the TCRbeta library. TCRdb used MiXCR to reprocess the PCR reads, holding one entry per CDR3 protein. The sample lists around 410,000 distinct CDR3 sequences; approximately 10% were seen once. The sample consisted of PBMCs from the stem cell graft donor, taken from the stem cell graft. The TCR sequence derives from a human donor who donated a stem cell graft to a child with acute myeloid leukemia.

The CDR3 DNA follows: TGCAGTGCTTACCGGACAGGCACAGATACGCAGTATTTT. Its translation is CSAYRTGTDTQYF. This chain connects TRBV20-1 to TRBJ2-3, with D perhaps TRBD1 (6 bases). The CDR3 has 13 residues. V was pared by 5 bases and J by 1 base, with 10 bases between. Per the germline V gene, CDR1 is DFQATT and CDR2 is SNEGSKA (reference sequence).